The present T cell receptor (beta chain) was sequenced within a study of shared clonotypes between healthy human individuals. General study findings and limits: The generation probabilities recorded for non-shared clonotypes fell below those of clonotypes shared by all four donors. Sharing across four donors was highest in naive CD4 (around 5%) and lowest in memory CD8 (around 0.4%). Limited genetic and exposure-history diversity came from having few donors.

The naive CD8 subset, CD45RO-negative cells positively selected for CCR7, excluded terminally differentiated effector memory CD45RA+ cells. Caucasian adults residing in Nashville, Tennessee made up all the donors. Produced via immunoSEQ multiplex PCR; TCRdb's table is partial and in-frame only. The sample records about 2.2 million clones, 80% to 95% being singletons. Germline V gene lookup returns CDR1 SNHLY and CDR2 FYNNEI. V lost 1 base and J lost 2, with 18 bases in between. This CDR3 contains 17 residues. Points on this clone: Its antigen is not known.

V usage is TRBV2 and J usage is TRBJ2-7; D is possibly TRBD2 (6 bases). The sequencing sample was made of naive CD8+ T cells from PBMCs. The sequence derives from a man aged 18 to 35 in good health. Some clones in this sample may be carry-over from other donors' samples. DNA for the CDR3: TGTGCCAGCAGTGAAGGGGGGGTATACCTCATTACCTACGAGCAGTACTTC. Its protein product is CASSEGGVYLITYEQYF.